This entry lists 23 T cell receptor beta chains sequenced from one sample in a study of T cells after yellow fever vaccination. TCRdb ran MiXCR on the 5' RACE reads and lists one entry per CDR3 protein. The sample holds 620,000 or so distinct CDR3 sequences; roughly 12% are singletons and the top ten take 15%. The source was PBMCs, collected on the day of the yellow fever booster vaccination. All receptors come from a man under 40 who received the YFV17D yellow fever vaccine.

The chain joins TRBV20-1 to TRBJ2-7, with D possibly matching TRBD2 (5 bases). This CDR3 region has 13 residues. Germline-derived CDR1 and CDR2 are DFQATT and SNEGSKA (reference sequence). Deletions cut 2 bases from V and 3 bases from J, with 11 bases between. The CDR3 sequence: CSARYSGVYEQYF. CDR3 DNA: TGCAGTGCTAGATACAGCGGAGTCTACGAGCAGTACTTC.

This clonotype was counted only a few times. Written as DNA, the CDR3 is TGTGCCAGCAGTTTACGGCGGATGGGAGATACGCAGTATTTT. This translates into CASSLRRMGDTQYF. The chain employs TRBV12-3 or TRBV12-4 and TRBJ2-3; no reliable D call. Trimming cost V 2 bases and J 5 bases, with 11 bases left between them. This CDR3 contains 14 residues.

This clonotype was observed a few times. The genes are TRBV7-2 and TRBJ2-3, with 11 nucleotides matching TRBD2. V shed 6 bases and J 5 bases; nucleotides not matched to a gene: 1. The CDR3 runs 13 residues. Germline lookup yields CDR1 SGHTA and CDR2 FQGNSA. The CDR3: CASRLAGEDTQYF. DNA for the CDR3: TGTGCCAGCAGACTAGCGGGAGAAGATACGCAGTATTTT. Supplemented by reference TRBV7-2 and TRBJ2-3, the full variable domain reads GAGVSQSPSNKVTEKGKDVELRCDPISGHTALYWYRQSLGQGLEFLIYFQGNSAPDKSGLPSDRFSAERTGGSVSTLTIQRTQQEDSAVYLCASRLAGEDTQYFGPGTRLTVL.

This clonotype turned up a few times. The chain is built from TRBV7-8 and TRBJ1-2, with a weak D call TRBD1 (6 bases). The germline V gene encodes CDR1 SGHVS and CDR2 FQNEAQ. CDR3 length: 11 amino acids. Between the trimmed V and J ends, which lost 5 bases and 10 bases, there was a span of 11 bases. The CDR3 region has the DNA TGTGCCAGCAGCCTGGACAGAGACTACACCTTC. It translates to CASSLDRDYTF.

V and J are TRBV2 and TRBJ2-5; no clear D gene. This CDR3 is built from 13 residues. Trimming cost V 2 bases and J 5 bases, with 9 bases left between them. In germline, CDR1 is SNHLY, CDR2 FYNNEI. The CDR3 nucleotides are TGTGCCAGCAGTGAAAAGGGTTGGGAGACCCAGTACTTC. Its protein product is CASSEKGWETQYF.

This clonotype was seen a handful of times. V and J are TRBV5-4 and TRBJ1-4, with D possibly being TRBD1 (5 bases). The CDR3 sequence is 15 residues long. CDR1 and CDR2 (germline): SGHNT, YYREEE (reference sequence). V lost 2 bases, J lost 5 bases, and 13 bases lay in between. CDR3 nucleotides: TGTGCCAGCAGCTTAGGCGGGGGTGCAAATGAAAAACTGTTTTTT. This encodes CASSLGGGANEKLFF.

The chain recombines TRBV11-3 with TRBJ2-3, with D tentatively TRBD1 or TRBD2 (6 bases each). The CDR3 runs to 17 residues. V lost 5 bases and J lost 1, with 19 bases in between. Germline lookup yields CDR1 SGHNT and CDR2 YENEEA. The CDR3: CASSKSGHSGGTDTQYF. The CDR3 DNA reads TGTGCCAGCAGCAAATCGGGACACTCGGGGGGCACAGATACGCAGTATTTT.

This clonotype was picked up a small number of times. The J gene is TRBJ2-3, the V gene TRBV6-1, with D possibly TRBD2 on 5 matching bases. There are 16 residues in the CDR3. The germline V gene encodes CDR1 MNHNS and CDR2 SASEGT. V lost 3 bases to trimming and J lost 0 bases, with 13 bases between them. The CDR3 coding sequence is TGTGCCAGCAGTGACCTCGGGATGGAAAGCACAGATACGCAGTATTTT. This gives the protein CASSDLGMESTDTQYF.

This chain connects TRBV6-1 to TRBJ2-4; TRBD2 matches at 7 bases. The CDR3 is made up of 15 amino acids. V shed 6 bases and J 3 bases; nucleotides not matched to a gene: 8. In germline, CDR1 is MNHNS, CDR2 SASEGT. CDR3 region: CASSQTSVSKNIQYF. The CDR3 nucleotides read TGTGCCAGCAGCCAAACTAGCGTTAGCAAAAACATTCAGTACTTC.

The table lists this clonotype with a few counts. In DNA, the CDR3 is TGTGCCATGAGGGCGGGACAGCAAAATTCACCCCTCCACTTT. It encodes CAMRAGQQNSPLHF. The J gene is TRBJ1-6, the V gene TRBV10-3, with TRBD1 identical over 7 bases. Germline-derived CDR1 and CDR2 are ENHRY and SYGVKD. The CDR3 runs to 14 residues. Trimming took 9 bases from V and 7 from J; bases not matched to a gene: 9.

In this sample, this clonotype turned up a few times. The gene calls are TRBV29-1 and TRBJ2-1, with 8 bases that match TRBD2. There are 14 residues in the CDR3. Trimming at V came to 7 bases and at J to 2 bases, leaving 7 bases not matched to a gene. CDR1 and CDR2 (germline): SQVTM, ANQGSEA. CDR3 sequence: CSATAGEAYNEQFF. CDR3 in DNA: TGCAGCGCCACAGCGGGAGAAGCCTACAATGAGCAGTTCTTC.

This clonotype was detected a few times. The chain carries TRBV6-4 and TRBJ2-1, with 11 nucleotides matching TRBD2. Germline V lookup: CDR1 MRHNA, CDR2 SNTAGT. The CDR3 spans 17 residues. V shed 0 bases and J 7 bases; nucleotides not matched to a gene: 8. CDR3 sequence: CASSDSKGGLADNEQFF. The CDR3 region has the DNA TGTGCCAGCAGTGACTCGAAGGGGGGACTAGCGGATAATGAGCAGTTCTTC.

This chain joins TRBV9 and TRBJ2-5, with 14 bases fitting TRBD2. Trimming removed 0 bases from V and 4 bases from J; junction bases left unmatched: 5. Germline V lookup: CDR1 SGDLS, CDR2 YYNGEE. This CDR3 is 17 amino acids long. The CDR3 here is CASSVATSGRAGETQYF. CDR3 nucleotide sequence: TGTGCCAGCAGCGTAGCGACTAGCGGGAGGGCCGGAGAGACCCAGTACTTC.

This clonotype occurred a few times. The chain links TRBV7-2 to TRBJ2-7; D not resolved. This CDR3 contains 12 residues. V lost 5 bases and J 6 bases, leaving 11 bases between the germline ends. Germline values: CDR1 SGHTA, CDR2 FQGNSA. This CDR3 is CASSQSSGEQYF. The CDR3 DNA is TGTGCCAGCAGCCAATCGTCGGGCGAGCAGTACTTC.

J is TRBJ2-1 and V is TRBV20-1; D not resolved. V was trimmed by 7 bases and J by 7 bases, leaving 17 bases between them. CDR3 length: 13 amino acids. The germline gives CDR1 DFQATT, CDR2 SNEGSKA (reference sequence). CDR3 DNA sequence: TGCAGTGTTATAGCTCCAGGTTCAAATGAGCAGTTCTTC. Protein sequence: CSVIAPGSNEQFF.

This clonotype was counted a few times. The rearrangement links TRBV20-1 to TRBJ2-7; no clear D gene. CDR3 length: 10 residues. Trimming removed 4 bases at V and 4 bases at J, with 5 bases between. From germline, CDR1 is DFQATT and CDR2 SNEGSKA (reference sequence). CDR3 DNA: TGCAGTGCTACACCGTACGAGCAGTACTTC. The encoded protein is CSATPYEQYF.

The chain carries TRBV12-3 or TRBV12-4 and TRBJ2-1; 8 bases map to TRBD2. CDR3 size: 16 residues. The junction had 14 bases not matched to a gene; V was cut back by 7 bases and J by 6 bases. For the CDR3, the DNA is TGTGCCAGCACCCCGGGAGGGCCATCTTTTTCCAATGAGCAGTTCTTC. Its translation: CASTPGGPSFSNEQFF.

The chain joins TRBV6-2 or TRBV6-3 to TRBJ1-2, with TRBD1 as a possible D gene (6 bases). The CDR3 is made up of 14 amino acids. The V and J ends lost 7 bases and 3 bases respectively, with 15 bases between them. Germline CDR1 MNHEY, CDR2 SVGEGT. CDR3 DNA sequence: TGTGCCAGCACAATGGACAGTAGGTACTATGGCTACACCTTC. It encodes CASTMDSRYYGYTF.

This clonotype showed up many times. V usage is TRBV20-1 and J usage is TRBJ2-7; 11 bases align to TRBD2. Trimming took 4 bases from V and 2 from J; bases not matched to a gene: 7. The CDR3 consists of 15 residues. The V gene's germline CDR1 is DFQATT and CDR2 SNEGSKA (reference sequence). The CDR3 protein is CSANLPGLAAYEQYF. CDR3 in DNA: TGCAGTGCTAATTTACCGGGACTAGCGGCCTACGAGCAGTACTTC.

This clonotype was seen only once. The rearrangement joins TRBV20-1 to TRBJ1-1; D is unclear. The CDR3 is 12 residues long. The germline CDR1 and CDR2 sequences are DFQATT and SNEGSKA (reference sequence). Trimming took off 3 bases at V and 0 bases at J, with 5 bases between the two ends. CDR3 amino acids: CSASKLNTEAFF. CDR3 DNA: TGCAGTGCTAGTAAACTGAACACTGAAGCTTTCTTT.

The J gene is TRBJ2-5, the V gene TRBV6-6; D possibly uses TRBD1 or TRBD2 (6 bases each). This CDR3 spans 12 amino acids. In germline, CDR1 is MNHNY, CDR2 SVGAGI (reference sequence). V dropped 10 bases and J dropped 2 bases, with 11 bases sitting between them. CDR3 in amino acids: CATGGEQETQYF. Written as DNA, the CDR3 is TGTGCCACCGGGGGCGAACAAGAGACCCAGTACTTC.

A few counts support this clonotype. The chain employs TRBV3-1 and TRBJ2-1; D assignment may be TRBD1 or TRBD2 (5 bases each). Germline V gives CDR1 LGHDT, CDR2 YNNKEL (reference sequence). This CDR3 region has 11 residues. V lost 4 bases and J lost 9, with 7 bases in between. For the CDR3, the DNA is TGTGCCAGCAGCCGGGGGTTTGAGCAGTTCTTC. Translating it yields CASSRGFEQFF.

V is TRBV2 and J is TRBJ2-1; 7 bases align to TRBD2. The V and J ends lost 6 bases and 8 bases, in that order; junction bases with no gene match: 19. The CDR3 loop spans 17 amino acids. Germline CDR1 SNHLY, CDR2 FYNNEI. DNA of the CDR3: TGTGCCAGCAGACCCAACCCCCTGGGCGGGAGATTCTATGAGCAGTTCTTC. It specifies CASRPNPLGGRFYEQFF.